This T cell receptor (beta chain) was found in a study of identical twins. Regarding the study as a whole: It was cross-sectional statistical analysis, not following the same donors, that the conclusions relied on.

On this clonotype: Its specificity is not known.

MiXCR, run by TCRdb on the 5' RACE reads, gives a single entry per CDR3 protein. The sample has approximately 530,000 distinct CDR3 sequences, approximately 20% seen once. The data were also submitted as part of a second study, on yellow fever vaccine responses in identical twins.

Sequenced material: CD4+ T cells sorted from blood. The receptor's source is a woman aged 18-29 years in good health.

The CDR3 region has the DNA TGTGCCAGCAGCGTAGAGGGGGGAAGATCGAATGAGCAGTTCTTC. Translation gives CASSVEGGRSNEQFF. The genes are TRBV9 and TRBJ2-1; the D gene could be TRBD1 or TRBD2 (6 bases each). The ends were cut back, 0 bases at V and 7 bases at J, with 14 bases in the middle. This CDR3 has 15 amino acids. Germline assignment: CDR1 SGDLS and CDR2 YYNGEE.